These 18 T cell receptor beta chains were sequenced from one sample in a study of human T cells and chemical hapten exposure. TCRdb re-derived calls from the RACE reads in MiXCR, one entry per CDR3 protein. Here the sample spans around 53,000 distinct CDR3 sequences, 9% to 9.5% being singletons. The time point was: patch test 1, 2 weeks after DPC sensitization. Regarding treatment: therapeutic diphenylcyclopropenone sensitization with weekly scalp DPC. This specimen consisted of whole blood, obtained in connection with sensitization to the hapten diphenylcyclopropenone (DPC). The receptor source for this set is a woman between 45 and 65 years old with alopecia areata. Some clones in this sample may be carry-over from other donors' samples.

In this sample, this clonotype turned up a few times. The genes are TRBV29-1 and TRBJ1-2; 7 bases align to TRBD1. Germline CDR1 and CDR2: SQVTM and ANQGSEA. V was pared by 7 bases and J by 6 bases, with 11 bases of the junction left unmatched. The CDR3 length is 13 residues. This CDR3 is CSATTDRAHGYTF. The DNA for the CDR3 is TGCAGCGCGACCACTGACAGGGCCCATGGCTACACCTTC. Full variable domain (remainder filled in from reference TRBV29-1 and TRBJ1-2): SAVISQKPSRDICQRGTSLTIQCQVDSQVTMMFWYRQQPGQSLTLIATANQGSEATYESGFVIDKFPISRPNLTFSTLTVSNMSPEDSSIYLCSATTDRAHGYTFGSGTRLTVV.

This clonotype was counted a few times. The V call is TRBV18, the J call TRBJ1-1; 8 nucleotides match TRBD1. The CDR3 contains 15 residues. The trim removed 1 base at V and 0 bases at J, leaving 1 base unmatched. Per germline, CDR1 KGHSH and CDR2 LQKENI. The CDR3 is CASSPLDRVNTEAFF. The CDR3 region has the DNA TGTGCCAGCTCACCACTGGACAGGGTGAACACTGAAGCTTTCTTT.

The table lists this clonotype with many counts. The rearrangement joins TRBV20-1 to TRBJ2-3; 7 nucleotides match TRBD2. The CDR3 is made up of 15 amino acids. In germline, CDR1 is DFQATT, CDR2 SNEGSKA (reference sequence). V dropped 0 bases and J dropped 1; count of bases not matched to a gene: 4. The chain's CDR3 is CSARDRGSGTDTQYF. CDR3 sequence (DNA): TGCAGTGCTAGAGATCGCGGGAGTGGCACAGATACGCAGTATTTT.

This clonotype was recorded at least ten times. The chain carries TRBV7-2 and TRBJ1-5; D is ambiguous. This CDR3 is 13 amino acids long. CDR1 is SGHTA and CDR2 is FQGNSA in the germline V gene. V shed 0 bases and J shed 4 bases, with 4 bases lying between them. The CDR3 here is CASSLAANQPQHF. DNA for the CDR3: TGTGCCAGCAGCTTAGCCGCTAATCAGCCCCAGCATTTT. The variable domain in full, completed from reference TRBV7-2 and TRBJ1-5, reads GAGVSQSPSNKVTEKGKDVELRCDPISGHTALYWYRQSLGQGLEFLIYFQGNSAPDKSGLPSDRFSAERTGGSVSTLTIQRTQQEDSAVYLCASSLAANQPQHFGDGTRLSIL.

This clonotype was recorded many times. The CDR3 region has the DNA TGTGCCTGGACCGGGGACTACTCCTACGAGCAGTACTTC. The encoded protein is CAWTGDYSYEQYF. The chain uses TRBV30 and TRBJ2-7; TRBD2 matches at 7 bases. Germline V gene lookup returns CDR1 GTSNPN and CDR2 SVGIG (reference sequence). The V gene end was trimmed by 4 bases and the J gene end by 0 bases; junction bases not matched to a gene: 3. CDR3 length: 13 residues.

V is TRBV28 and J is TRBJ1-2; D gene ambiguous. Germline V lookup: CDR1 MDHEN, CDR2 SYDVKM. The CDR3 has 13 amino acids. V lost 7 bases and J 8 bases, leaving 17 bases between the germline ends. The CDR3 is CASIKNGRGGYTF. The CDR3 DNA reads TGTGCCAGCATTAAGAATGGCCGCGGAGGCTACACCTTC.

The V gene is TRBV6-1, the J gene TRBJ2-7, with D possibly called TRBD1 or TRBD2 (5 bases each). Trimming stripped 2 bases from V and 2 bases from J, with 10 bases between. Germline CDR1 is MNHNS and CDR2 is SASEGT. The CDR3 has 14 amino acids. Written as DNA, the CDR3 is TGTGCCAGCAGTGAATTGAGGGGTCCCTACGAGCAGTACTTC. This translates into CASSELRGPYEQYF.

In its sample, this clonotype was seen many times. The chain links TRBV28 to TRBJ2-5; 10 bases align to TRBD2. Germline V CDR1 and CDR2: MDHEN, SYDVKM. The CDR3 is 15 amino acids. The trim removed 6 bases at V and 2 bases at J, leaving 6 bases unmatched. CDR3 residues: CASSRGLAVQETQYF. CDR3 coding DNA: TGTGCCAGCAGCCGCGGACTAGCGGTACAAGAGACCCAGTACTTC.

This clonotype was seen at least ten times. Here the CDR3 reads CASSYSGTLEQFF. As DNA, the CDR3 is TGTGCCAGCAGCTACTCCGGGACTTTAGAGCAGTTCTTC. The chain is built from TRBV7-2 and TRBJ2-1, with a weak D call TRBD2 (6 bases). V lost 4 bases and J 10 bases, leaving 14 bases between the germline ends. This CDR3 region has 13 residues. Germline V CDR1 and CDR2: SGHTA, FQGNSA.

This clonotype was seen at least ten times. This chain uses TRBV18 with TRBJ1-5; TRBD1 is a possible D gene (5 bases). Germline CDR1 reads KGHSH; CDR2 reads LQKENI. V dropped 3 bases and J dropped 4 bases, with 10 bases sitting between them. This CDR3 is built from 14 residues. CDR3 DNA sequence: TGTGCCAGCTCACCCGATGGGGGGAATCAGCCCCAGCATTTT. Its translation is CASSPDGGNQPQHF.

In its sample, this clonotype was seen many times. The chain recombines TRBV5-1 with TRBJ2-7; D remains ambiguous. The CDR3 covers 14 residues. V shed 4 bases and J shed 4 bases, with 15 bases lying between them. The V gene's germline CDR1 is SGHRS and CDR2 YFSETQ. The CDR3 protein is CASSPGLSGYEQYF. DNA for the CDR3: TGCGCCAGCAGCCCCGGGCTCTCAGGATACGAGCAGTACTTC.

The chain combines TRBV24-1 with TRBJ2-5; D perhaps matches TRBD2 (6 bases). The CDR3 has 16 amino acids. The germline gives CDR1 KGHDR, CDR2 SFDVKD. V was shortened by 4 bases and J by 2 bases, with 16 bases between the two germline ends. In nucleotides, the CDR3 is TGTGCCACCAGTGACGCCCGGGGGACCTCGCAAGAGACCCAGTACTTC. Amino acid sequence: CATSDARGTSQETQYF.

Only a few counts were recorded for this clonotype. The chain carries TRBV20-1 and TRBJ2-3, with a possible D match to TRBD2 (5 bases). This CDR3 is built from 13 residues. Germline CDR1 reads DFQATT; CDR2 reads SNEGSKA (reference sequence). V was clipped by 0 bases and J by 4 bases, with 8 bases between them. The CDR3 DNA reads TGCAGTGCTAGAGATCCTAGCCCAGATACGCAGTATTTT. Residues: CSARDPSPDTQYF.

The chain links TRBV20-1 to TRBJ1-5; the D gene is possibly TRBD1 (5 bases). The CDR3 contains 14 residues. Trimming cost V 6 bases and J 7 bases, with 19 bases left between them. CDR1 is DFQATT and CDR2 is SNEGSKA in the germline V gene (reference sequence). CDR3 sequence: CSANVRGSGQPQHF. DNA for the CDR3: TGCAGTGCGAACGTCCGGGGCTCTGGGCAGCCCCAGCATTTT.

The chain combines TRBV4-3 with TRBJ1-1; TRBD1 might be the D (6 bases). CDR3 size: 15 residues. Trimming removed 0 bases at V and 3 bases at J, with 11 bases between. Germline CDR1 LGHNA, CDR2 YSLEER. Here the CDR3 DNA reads TGCGCCAGCAGCCAAGATACCAGGGGTTACACTGAAGCTTTCTTT. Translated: CASSQDTRGYTEAFF.

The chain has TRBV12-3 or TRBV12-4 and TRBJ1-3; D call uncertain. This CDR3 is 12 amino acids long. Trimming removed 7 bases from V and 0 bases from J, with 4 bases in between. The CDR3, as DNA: TGTGCCAGCACCCTCTCTGGAAACACCATATATTTT. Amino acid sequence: CASTLSGNTIYF.

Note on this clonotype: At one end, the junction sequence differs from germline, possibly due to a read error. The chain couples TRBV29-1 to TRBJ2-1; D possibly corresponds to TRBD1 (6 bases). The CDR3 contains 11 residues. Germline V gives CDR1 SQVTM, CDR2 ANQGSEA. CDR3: CSAVRDNEQFF. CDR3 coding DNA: TGCAGCGCAGTCCGGGACAACGAGCAGTTCTTC.

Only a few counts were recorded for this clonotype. DNA of the CDR3: TGTGCCAGCAGCCTGGGTATTAGCGGGAGGGCCTGGGAAAATGAGCAGTTCTTC. It specifies CASSLGISGRAWENEQFF. The V and J genes are TRBV5-4 and TRBJ2-1; 11 bases map to TRBD2. The J segment lost 7 bases and the V segment lost 4 bases, leaving 16 bases of the junction unmatched. The CDR3 is made up of 18 amino acids. CDR1 SGHNT and CDR2 YYREEE come from the germline V gene (reference sequence).